A selection of T cell receptor beta chains follows, all from one sample in a study of cytotoxic CD8 clonotypes in ibrutinib-treated CLL. TCRdb keeps only in-frame clones here, not all; method: immunoSEQ multiplex PCR. The sample consists of 140,000 or so clones, 70% to 80% of them appearing once. Specimen: PBMCs, collected after 12 months of ibrutinib treatment. The receptors were gathered from a human donor with chronic lymphocytic leukemia. Each CDR3 is given with its conserved first and last residue. The D gene is left open where the match is weak. Clone size, where shown, is once, few, many, or a class for clones that have expanded.

>-|-|TRBJ1-1|TRBV15
TGTGCCACCAGCAGGGACAGGAACACTGAAGCTTTCTTT
CATSRDRNTEAFF
>-|TRBD1|TRBJ2-3|TRBV28
TGTGCCAGCAGAACAGGGGGCAGGGGCACAGATACGCAGTATTTT
CASRTGGRGTDTQYF
>-|TRBD1|TRBJ1-2|TRBV11-1
TGTGCCAGCAGCTACACCGGGACAGGGTCCTCTGGCTACACCTTC
CASSYTGTGSSGYTF
>-|-|TRBJ2-5|TRBV11-2
TGTGCCAGTCGAACAGGGTTTTTCGAAGGAGAGACCCAGTACTTC
CASRTGFFEGETQYF
>-|-|TRBJ1-1|TRBV4-2
TGTGCCAGCAGCAATCAAGGGAACACTGAAGCTTTCTTT
CASSNQGNTEAFF
>-|TRBD1|TRBJ1-2|TRBV5-1
TGCGCCAGCAGCTACTGGACAGGGGACGGCTACACCTTC
CASSYWTGDGYTF
>-|TRBD1|TRBJ1-2|TRBV18
TGTGCCAGCTCACCATTACGGGACAGGAGCGGCTACACCTTC
CASSPLRDRSGYTF
>few|-|TRBJ1-1|TRBV18
TGTGCCAGCTCACCACCCCTCCGGGGAACTGAAGCTTTCTTT
CASSPPLRGTEAFF
>-|-|TRBJ1-3|TRBV7-2
TGTGCCAGCAGCTTGAGTCGGCAGGGAAGAAACACCATATATTTT
CASSLSRQGRNTIYF
>-|TRBD1|TRBJ2-2|TRBV28
TGTGCCAGCAGCCGGACAGGGGGGGAGGACACCGGGGAGCTGTTTTTT
CASSRTGGEDTGELFF
>once|TRBD1|TRBJ1-2|TRBV7-9
TGTGCCAGCAGCTTACGGGGACAGAGCTATGGCTACACCTTC
CASSLRGQSYGYTF
>-|TRBD1|TRBJ2-7|TRBV2
TGTGCCAGCAGTGGGATCTCCTGGGACAGGACCTCCTACGAGCAGTACTTC
CASSGISWDRTSYEQYF
>-|-|TRBJ2-1|TRBV20-1
TGCAGTGCTAGAGGGGACAATGAGCAGTTCTTC
CSARGDNEQFF
>-|-|TRBJ1-4|TRBV28
TGTGCCAGCAGTTTACAGTTGGCTAATGAAAAACTGTTTTTT
CASSLQLANEKLFF
>-|-|TRBJ2-2|TRBV28
TGTGCCAGCAGCCCTCGAGCGATAGCCCACACCGGGGAGCTGTTTTTT
CASSPRAIAHTGELFF
>-|-|TRBJ1-1|TRBV6-5
TGTGCCAGCAGTGGGACGGTTTTGACTTTCTTT
CASSGTVLTFF
>-|TRBD1|TRBJ2-7|TRBV19
TGTGCCAGTAGTATTGTCCCCGGACAGGGGTATTCCTACGAGCAGTACTTC
CASSIVPGQGYSYEQYF
>-|TRBD2|TRBJ2-3|TRBV18
TGTGCCAGCTCACCACTAGCGGGAACCCCTGGAGATACGCAGTATTTT
CASSPLAGTPGDTQYF
>-|TRBD1|TRBJ2-1|TRBV11-2
TGTGCCAGCAGCACGGGACAGGGACACAATGAGCAGTTCTTC
CASSTGQGHNEQFF
>-|TRBD1|TRBJ2-7|TRBV2
TGTGCCAGCAGTGCTTGGACAGGGGCCTACGAGCAGTACTTC
CASSAWTGAYEQYF
>-|TRBD1|TRBJ1-1|TRBV25-1
TGTGCGACAGGGGGCACTGAAGCTTTCTTT
CATGGTEAFF